This entry concerns a single TCR beta chain. The ends were cut back, 3 bases at V and 4 bases at J, with 10 bases in the middle. CDR1 MDHEN and CDR2 SYDVKM come from the germline V gene. CDR3 length equals 14 residues. Genomic DNA belonging to each subset was distributed in equal measure over several immunoSEQ plates. Some clones are missing from TCRdb's copy, which holds only in-frame ones; the method was immunoSEQ multiplex PCR. The sample yields a few million clones, 90% to 95% seen once. This entry is derived from a study of shared clonotypes between healthy human individuals. About the study: The plates for each donor numbered three CD4 naive, three CD4 memory, two CD8 naive and one CD8 memory.

The chain uses TRBV28 and TRBJ2-4; a weak D match, TRBD2 (6 bases). This clonotype was sampled from a man younger than 30 in good health. Some clones in this sample may be carry-over from other donors' samples. Sequencing input: naive CD4+ T cells from PBMCs. The subset denotes: CD45RA+ positively selected. CDR3 in amino acids: CASSFLSGKNIQYF. The CDR3 bases are TGTGCCAGCAGTTTTCTAAGCGGGAAAAACATTCAGTACTTC.